This T cell receptor (beta chain) was captured in a study of blood T cell repertoires in COVID-19. Study information: Samples representing acute and convalescent COVID-19 were sourced from the United States, Italy and Spain.

This CDR3 has 14 amino acids. V was shortened by 6 bases and J by 2 bases, with 14 bases between the two germline ends. CDR1 and CDR2 from the germline V gene are MNHEY and SVGAGI. Original handling: From reference gene primer amplification, estimates of nucleated cell counts were derived. Profiled with immunoSEQ multiplex PCR; TCRdb holds only in-frame clones, not every one. Clone size and V and J calls were adopted from that table, with D and trimming inferred from the DNA. The sample consists of about 300,000 clones, approximately 89% of them appearing once. The rearrangement joins TRBV6-5 to TRBJ2-7; tentatively, D is TRBD1 (6 bases). This clonotype was obtained from a woman aged 25 to 45 who had recovered from COVID-19. Input material: peripheral blood. CDR3 sequence reads: CASSYGQTTYEQYF. For the CDR3, the DNA is TGTGCCAGCAGCTACGGACAGACAACCTACGAGCAGTACTTC.